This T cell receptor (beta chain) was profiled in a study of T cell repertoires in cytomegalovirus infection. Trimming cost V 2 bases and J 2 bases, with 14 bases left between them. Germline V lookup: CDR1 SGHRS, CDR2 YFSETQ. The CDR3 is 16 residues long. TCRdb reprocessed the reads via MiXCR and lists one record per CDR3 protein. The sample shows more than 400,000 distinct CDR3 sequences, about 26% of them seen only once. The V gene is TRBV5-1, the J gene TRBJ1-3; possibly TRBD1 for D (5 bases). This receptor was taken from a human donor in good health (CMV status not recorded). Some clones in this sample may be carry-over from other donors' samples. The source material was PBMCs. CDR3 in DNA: TGCGCCAGCAGCTTTGGGGCAGGGCTTACTGGAAACACCATATATTTT. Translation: CASSFGAGLTGNTIYF. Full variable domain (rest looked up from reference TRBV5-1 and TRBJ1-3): KAGVTQTPRYLIKTRGQQVTLSCSPISGHRSVSWYQQTPGQGLQFLFEYFSETQRNKGNFPGRFSGRQFSNSRSEMNVSTLELGDSALYLCASSFGAGLTGNTIYFGEGSWLTVV.